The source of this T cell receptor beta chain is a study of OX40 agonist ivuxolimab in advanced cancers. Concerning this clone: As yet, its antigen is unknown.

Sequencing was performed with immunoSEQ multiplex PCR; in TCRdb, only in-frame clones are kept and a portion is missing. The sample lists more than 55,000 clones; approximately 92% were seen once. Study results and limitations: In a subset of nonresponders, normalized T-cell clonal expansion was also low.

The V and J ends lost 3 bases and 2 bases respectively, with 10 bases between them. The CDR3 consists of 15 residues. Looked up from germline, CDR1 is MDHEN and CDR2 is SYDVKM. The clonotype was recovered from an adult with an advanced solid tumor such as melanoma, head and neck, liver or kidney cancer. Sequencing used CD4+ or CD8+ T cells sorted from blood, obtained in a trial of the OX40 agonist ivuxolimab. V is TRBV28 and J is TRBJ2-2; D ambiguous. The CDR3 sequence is CASSFTGPNTGELFF. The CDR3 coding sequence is TGTGCCAGCAGTTTTACCGGGCCCAACACCGGGGAGCTGTTTTTT. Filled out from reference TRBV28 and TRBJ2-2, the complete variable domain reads DVKVTQSSRYLVKRTGEKVFLECVQDMDHENMFWYRQDPGLGLRLIYFSYDVKMKEKGDIPEGYSVSREKKERFSLILESASTNQTSMYLCASSFTGPNTGELFFGEGSRLTVL.